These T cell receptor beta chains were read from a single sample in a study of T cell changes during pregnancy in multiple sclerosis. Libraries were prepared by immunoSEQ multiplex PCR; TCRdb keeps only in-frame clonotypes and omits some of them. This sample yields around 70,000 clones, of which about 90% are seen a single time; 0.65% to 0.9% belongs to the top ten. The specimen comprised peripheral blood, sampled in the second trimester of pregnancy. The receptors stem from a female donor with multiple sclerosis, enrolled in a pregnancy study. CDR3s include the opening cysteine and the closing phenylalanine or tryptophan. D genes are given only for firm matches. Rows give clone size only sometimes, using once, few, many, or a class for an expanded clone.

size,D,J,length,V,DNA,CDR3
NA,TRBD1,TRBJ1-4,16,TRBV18,TGTGCCAGCTCACCAAGGACAGGGGCAACTAATGAAAAACTGTTTTTT,CASSPRTGATNEKLFF
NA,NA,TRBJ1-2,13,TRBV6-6,TGTGCCAGCAGTCCGACAGCGAACTATGGCTACACCTTC,CASSPTANYGYTF
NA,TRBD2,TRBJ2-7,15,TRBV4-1,TGCGCCAGCAGCCTGGATCTCGGACTAGCCTACGAGCAGTACTTC,CASSLDLGLAYEQYF
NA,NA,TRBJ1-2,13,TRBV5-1,TGCGCCAGCAGGAGCAGGACTAACTATGGCTACACCTTC,CASRSRTNYGYTF
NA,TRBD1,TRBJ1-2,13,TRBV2,TGTGCCAGAAAAACCAGGGGGCTAGATGGCTACACCTTC,CARKTRGLDGYTF
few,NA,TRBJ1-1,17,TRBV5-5,TGTGCCAGCAGCCAGCAGTCTGGGCCCCTCATGAACACTGAAGCTTTCTTT,CASSQQSGPLMNTEAFF
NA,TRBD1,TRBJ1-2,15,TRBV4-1,TGCGCCAGCAGCCAAGCGGACAGGGTCTTATCGGGCTACACCTTC,CASSQADRVLSGYTF
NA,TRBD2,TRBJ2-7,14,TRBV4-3,TGCGCCAGCAGCCGTCAGACTAGCGGCTACGAGCAGTACTTC,CASSRQTSGYEQYF
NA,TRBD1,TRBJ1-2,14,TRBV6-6,TGTGCCAGCAGTTATCGACAGGGAGGCTATGGCTACACCTTC,CASSYRQGGYGYTF
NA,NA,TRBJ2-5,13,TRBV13,TGTGCCAGCAGCTTACGGATGGAGGAGACCCAGTACTTC,CASSLRMEETQYF
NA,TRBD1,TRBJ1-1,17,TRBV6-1,TGTGCCAGCAGTGACATGGACAGGGGGCGAGTGGGGCGTGAAGCTTTCTTT,CASSDMDRGRVGREAFF